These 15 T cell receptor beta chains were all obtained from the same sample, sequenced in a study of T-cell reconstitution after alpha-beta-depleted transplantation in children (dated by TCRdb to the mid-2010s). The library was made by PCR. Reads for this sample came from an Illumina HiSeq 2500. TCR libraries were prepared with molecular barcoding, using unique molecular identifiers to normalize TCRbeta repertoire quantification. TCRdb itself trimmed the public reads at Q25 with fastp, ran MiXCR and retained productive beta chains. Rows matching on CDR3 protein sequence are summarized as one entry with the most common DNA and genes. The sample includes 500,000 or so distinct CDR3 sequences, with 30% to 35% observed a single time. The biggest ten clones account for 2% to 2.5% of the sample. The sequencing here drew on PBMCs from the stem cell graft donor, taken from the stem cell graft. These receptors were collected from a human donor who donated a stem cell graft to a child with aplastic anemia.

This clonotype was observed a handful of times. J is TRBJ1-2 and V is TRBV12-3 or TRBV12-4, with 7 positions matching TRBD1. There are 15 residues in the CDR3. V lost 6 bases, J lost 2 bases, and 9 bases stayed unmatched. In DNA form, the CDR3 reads TGTGCCAGCAGCAACAGACAGGGAGGGAACTATGGCTACACCTTC. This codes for CASSNRQGGNYGYTF.

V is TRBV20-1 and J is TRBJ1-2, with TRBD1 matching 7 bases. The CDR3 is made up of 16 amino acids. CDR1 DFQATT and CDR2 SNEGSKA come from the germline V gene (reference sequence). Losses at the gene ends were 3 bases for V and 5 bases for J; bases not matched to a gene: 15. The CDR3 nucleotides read TGCAGTGCTAGTCGTCGGACAGGTCTTTACCATTATGGCTACACCTTC. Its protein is CSASRRTGLYHYGYTF.

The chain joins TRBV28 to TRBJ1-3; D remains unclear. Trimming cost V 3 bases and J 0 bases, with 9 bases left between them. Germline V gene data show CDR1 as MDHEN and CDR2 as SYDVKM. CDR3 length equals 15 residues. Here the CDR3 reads CASSFRGYSGNTIYF. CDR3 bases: TGTGCCAGCAGTTTCCGCGGCTACTCTGGAAACACCATATATTTT.

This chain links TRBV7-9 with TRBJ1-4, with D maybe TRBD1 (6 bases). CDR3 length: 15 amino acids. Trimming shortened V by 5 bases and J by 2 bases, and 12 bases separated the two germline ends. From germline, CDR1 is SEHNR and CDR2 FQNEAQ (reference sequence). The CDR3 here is CASSPQGWTNEKLFF. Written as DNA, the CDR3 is TGTGCCAGCAGCCCACAGGGATGGACTAATGAAAAACTGTTTTTT.

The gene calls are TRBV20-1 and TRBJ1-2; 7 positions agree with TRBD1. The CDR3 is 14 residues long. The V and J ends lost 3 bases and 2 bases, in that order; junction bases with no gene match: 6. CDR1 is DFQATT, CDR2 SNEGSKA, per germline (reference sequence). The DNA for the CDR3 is TGCAGTGCTAGTGCACAGGGGAGGAACTATGGCTACACCTTC. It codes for CSASAQGRNYGYTF.

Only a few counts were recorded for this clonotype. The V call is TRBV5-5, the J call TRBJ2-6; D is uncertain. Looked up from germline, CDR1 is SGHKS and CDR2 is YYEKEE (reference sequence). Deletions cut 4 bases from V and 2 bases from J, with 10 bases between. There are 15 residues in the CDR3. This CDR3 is CASSAWTAGANVLTF. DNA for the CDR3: TGTGCCAGCAGCGCATGGACGGCTGGGGCCAACGTCCTGACTTTC.

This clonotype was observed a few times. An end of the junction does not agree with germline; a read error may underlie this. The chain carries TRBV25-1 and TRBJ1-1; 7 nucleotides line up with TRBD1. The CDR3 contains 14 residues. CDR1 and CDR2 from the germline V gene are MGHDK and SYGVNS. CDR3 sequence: CASRETGSNTEAFF. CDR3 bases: TGTGCCAGCCGTGAGACAGGGTCCAACACTGAAGCTTTCTTT. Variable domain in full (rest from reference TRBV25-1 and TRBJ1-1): EADIYQTPRYLVIGTGKKITLECSQTMGHDKMYWYQQDPGMELHLIHYSYGVNSTEKGDLSSESTVSRIRTEHFPLTLESARPSHTSQYLCASRETGSNTEAFFGQGTRLTVV.

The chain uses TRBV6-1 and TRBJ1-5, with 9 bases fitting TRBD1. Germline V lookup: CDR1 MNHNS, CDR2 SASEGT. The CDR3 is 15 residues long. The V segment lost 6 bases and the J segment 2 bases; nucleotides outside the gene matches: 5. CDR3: CASRGTGSGNQPQHF. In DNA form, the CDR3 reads TGTGCCAGCAGGGGGACAGGGTCGGGCAATCAGCCCCAGCATTTT.

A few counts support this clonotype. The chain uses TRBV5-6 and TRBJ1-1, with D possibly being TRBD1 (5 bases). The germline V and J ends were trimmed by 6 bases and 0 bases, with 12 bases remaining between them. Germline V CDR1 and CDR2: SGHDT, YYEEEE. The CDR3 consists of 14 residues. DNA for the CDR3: TGTGCCAGCACCCGGGGGGAGGTGAACACTGAAGCTTTCTTT. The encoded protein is CASTRGEVNTEAFF.

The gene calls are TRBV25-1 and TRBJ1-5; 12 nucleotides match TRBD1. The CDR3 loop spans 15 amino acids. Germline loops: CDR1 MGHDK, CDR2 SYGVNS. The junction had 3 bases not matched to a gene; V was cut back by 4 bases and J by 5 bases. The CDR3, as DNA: TGTGCCAGCAGTGGGGACAGGGGGCCTCATCAGCCCCAGCATTTT. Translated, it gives CASSGDRGPHQPQHF. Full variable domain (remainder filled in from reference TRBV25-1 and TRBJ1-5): EADIYQTPRYLVIGTGKKITLECSQTMGHDKMYWYQQDPGMELHLIHYSYGVNSTEKGDLSSESTVSRIRTEHFPLTLESARPSHTSQYLCASSGDRGPHQPQHFGDGTRLSIL.

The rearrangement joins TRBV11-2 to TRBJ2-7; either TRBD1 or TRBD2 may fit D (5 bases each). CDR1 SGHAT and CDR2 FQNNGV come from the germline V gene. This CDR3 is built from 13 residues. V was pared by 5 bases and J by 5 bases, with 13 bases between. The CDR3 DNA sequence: TGTGCCAGCAGCCCGGGACCTCTCAACGAGCAGTACTTC. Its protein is CASSPGPLNEQYF.

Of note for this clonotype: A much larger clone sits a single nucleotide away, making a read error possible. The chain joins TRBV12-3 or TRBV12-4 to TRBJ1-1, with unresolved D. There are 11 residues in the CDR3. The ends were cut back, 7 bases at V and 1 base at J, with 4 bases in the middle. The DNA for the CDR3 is TGTGCCAGCATGAGGAACACTGAAGCTTTCTTT. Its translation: CASMRNTEAFF.

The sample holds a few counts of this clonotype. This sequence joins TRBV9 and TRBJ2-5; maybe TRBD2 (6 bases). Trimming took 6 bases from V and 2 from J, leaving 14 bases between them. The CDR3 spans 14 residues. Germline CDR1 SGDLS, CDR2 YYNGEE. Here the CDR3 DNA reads TGTGCCAGCAACCGGGGGACTTCGCAAGAGACCCAGTACTTC. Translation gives CASNRGTSQETQYF.

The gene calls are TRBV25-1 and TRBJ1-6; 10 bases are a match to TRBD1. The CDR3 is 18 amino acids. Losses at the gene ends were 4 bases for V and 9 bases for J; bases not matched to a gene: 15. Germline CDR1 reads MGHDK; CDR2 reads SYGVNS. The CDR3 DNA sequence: TGTGCCAGCAGTGGAAATCATCGGGGACAGGGGATAAGTTCACCCCTCCACTTT. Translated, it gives CASSGNHRGQGISSPLHF.

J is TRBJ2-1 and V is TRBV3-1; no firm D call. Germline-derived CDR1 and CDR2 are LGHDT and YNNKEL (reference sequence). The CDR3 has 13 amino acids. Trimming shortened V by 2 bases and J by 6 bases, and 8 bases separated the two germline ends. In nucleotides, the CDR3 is TGTGCCAGCAGCCAAATGCGTGGCAATGAGCAGTTCTTC. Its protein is CASSQMRGNEQFF.